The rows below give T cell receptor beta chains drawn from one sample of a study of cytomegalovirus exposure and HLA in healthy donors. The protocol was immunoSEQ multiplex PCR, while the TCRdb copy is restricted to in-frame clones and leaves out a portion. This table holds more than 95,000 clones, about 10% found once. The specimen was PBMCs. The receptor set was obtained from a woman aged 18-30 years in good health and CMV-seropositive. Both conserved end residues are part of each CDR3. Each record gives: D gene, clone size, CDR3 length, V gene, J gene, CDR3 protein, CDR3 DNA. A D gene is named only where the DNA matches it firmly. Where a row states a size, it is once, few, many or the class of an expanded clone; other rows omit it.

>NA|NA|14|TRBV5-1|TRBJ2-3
CASCWTDHTDTQYF
TGCGCCAGTTGCTGGACAGACCACACAGATACGCAGTATTTT
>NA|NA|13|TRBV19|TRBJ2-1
CASSAGLYNEQFF
TGTGCCAGTAGCGCGGGCCTTTACAATGAGCAGTTCTTC
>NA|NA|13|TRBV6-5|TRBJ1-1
CASRRGQNTEAFF
TGTGCCAGCAGAAGGGGCCAGAACACTGAAGCTTTCTTT
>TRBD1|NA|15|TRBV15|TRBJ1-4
CATSRGDSTNEKLFF
TGTGCCACCAGCAGAGGGGACAGTACTAATGAAAAACTGTTTTTT
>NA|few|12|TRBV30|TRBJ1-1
CAWSYYNGEAFF
TGTGCCTGGAGTTACTATAACGGTGAAGCTTTCTTT
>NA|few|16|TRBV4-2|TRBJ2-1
CASSQDPDKIYNEQFF
TGTGCCAGCAGCCAAGATCCGGACAAGATCTACAATGAGCAGTTCTTC
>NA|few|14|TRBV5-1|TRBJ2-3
CASSLQQSTDTQYF
TGCGCCAGCAGCTTGCAACAAAGCACAGATACGCAGTATTTT
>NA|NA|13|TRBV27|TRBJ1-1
CASTLNPNTEAFF
TGTGCCAGCACTCTAAACCCGAACACTGAAGCTTTCTTT
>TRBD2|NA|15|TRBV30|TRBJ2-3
CAWSRLAGRTDTQYF
TGTGCCTGGAGCAGACTAGCGGGACGCACAGATACGCAGTATTTT
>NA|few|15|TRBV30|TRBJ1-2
CAWTLTLTGFDGYTF
TGTGCCTGGACCCTAACCCTCACAGGGTTTGATGGCTACACCTTC
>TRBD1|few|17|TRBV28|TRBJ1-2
CASTIRQGPSLNYGYTF
TGTGCCAGCACTATTCGACAGGGCCCCTCCCTTAACTATGGCTACACCTTC
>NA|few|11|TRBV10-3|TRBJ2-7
CAIRGTYEQYF
TGTGCCATCAGGGGCACCTACGAGCAGTACTTC
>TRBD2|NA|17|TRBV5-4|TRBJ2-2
CASSPTSGRAGTGELFF
TGTGCCAGCAGTCCGACTAGCGGGAGGGCGGGCACCGGGGAGCTGTTTTTT
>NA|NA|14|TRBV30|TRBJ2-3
CAWRNSGSTDTQYF
TGTGCCTGGAGGAACTCAGGGAGCACAGATACGCAGTATTTT
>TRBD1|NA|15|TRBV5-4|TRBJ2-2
CASTFQGALTGELFF
TGTGCCAGCACCTTCCAGGGGGCACTCACCGGGGAGCTGTTTTTT
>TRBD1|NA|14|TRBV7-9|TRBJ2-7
CASSQGTGTYEQYF
TGTGCCAGCAGCCAGGGGACAGGCACCTACGAGCAGTACTTC
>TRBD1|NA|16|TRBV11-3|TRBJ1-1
CASSLRQGVIISEAFF
TGTGCCAGCAGCCTACGACAGGGGGTCATAATTAGCGAAGCTTTCTTT
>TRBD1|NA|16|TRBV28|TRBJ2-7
CASSFSTGTGVNEQYF
TGTGCCAGCAGTTTCTCCACCGGGACAGGGGTAAACGAGCAGTACTTC
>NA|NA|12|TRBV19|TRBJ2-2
CASRTNTGELFF
TGTGCCAGTAGAACTAACACCGGGGAGCTGTTTTTT
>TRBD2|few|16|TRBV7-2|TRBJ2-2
CASSLVIAGGTGELFF
TGTGCCAGCAGCTTAGTAATAGCGGGAGGGACCGGGGAGCTGTTTTTT
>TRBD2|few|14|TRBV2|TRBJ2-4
CASTVGEGSNIQYF
TGTGCCAGCACCGTAGGGGAGGGATCGAACATTCAGTACTTC
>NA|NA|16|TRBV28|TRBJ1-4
CASSFMGGGLGEKLFF
TGTGCCAGCAGTTTCATGGGGGGGGGTTTGGGTGAAAAACTGTTTTTT
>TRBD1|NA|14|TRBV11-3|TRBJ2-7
CASSSRDSSYEQYF
TGTGCCAGCAGCTCCCGGGACAGCTCCTACGAGCAGTACTTC
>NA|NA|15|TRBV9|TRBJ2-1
CASSVIAGTYNEQFF
TGTGCCAGCAGCGTAATTGCGGGAACCTACAATGAGCAGTTCTTC
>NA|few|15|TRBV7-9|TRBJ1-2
CASSLVAGANYGYTF
TGTGCCAGCAGCTTAGTTGCTGGGGCAAACTATGGCTACACCTTC
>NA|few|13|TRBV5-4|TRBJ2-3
CASSLQATDTQYF
TGTGCCAGCAGCTTGCAGGCCACAGATACGCAGTATTTT
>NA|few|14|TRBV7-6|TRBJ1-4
CASSLTGYTEKLFF
TGTGCCAGCAGCTTAACAGGGTATACTGAAAAACTGTTTTTT
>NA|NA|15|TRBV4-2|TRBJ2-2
CASSQIARDTGELFF
TGTGCCAGCAGCCAGATCGCCCGAGACACCGGGGAGCTGTTTTTT
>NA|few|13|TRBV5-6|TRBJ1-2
CASSLEGPGGYTF
TGTGCCAGCAGCTTGGAGGGGCCGGGTGGCTACACCTTC
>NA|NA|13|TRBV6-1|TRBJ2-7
CASRQDNSYEQYF
TGTGCCAGCAGGCAGGACAACTCCTACGAGCAGTACTTC
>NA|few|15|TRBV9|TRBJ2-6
CASSPNPAGANVLTF
TGTGCCAGCAGCCCTAATCCCGCCGGGGCCAACGTCCTGACTTTC
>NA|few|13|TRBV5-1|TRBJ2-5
CASSLSTQETQYF
TGCGCCAGCAGCTTGAGCACTCAAGAGACCCAGTACTTC
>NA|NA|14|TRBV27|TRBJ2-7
CASSLGAGLGEQYF
TGTGCCAGCAGTTTAGGGGCAGGGCTCGGCGAGCAGTACTTC
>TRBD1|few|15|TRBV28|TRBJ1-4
CASSSFGTGHEKLFF
TGTGCCAGCAGCTCCTTTGGGACAGGGCATGAAAAACTGTTTTTT
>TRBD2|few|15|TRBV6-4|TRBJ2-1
CASSESSGDYNEQFF
TGTGCCAGCAGTGAATCTAGCGGGGATTACAATGAGCAGTTCTTC
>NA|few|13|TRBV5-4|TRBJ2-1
CASSLAQGYEQFF
TGTGCCAGCAGCCTCGCCCAGGGATATGAGCAGTTCTTC
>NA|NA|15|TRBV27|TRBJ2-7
CASSLSPRSSYEQYF
TGTGCCAGCAGTTTATCGCCCAGGTCCTCCTACGAGCAGTACTTC
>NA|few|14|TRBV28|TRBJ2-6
CASSSPAGANVLTF
TGTGCCAGCAGTTCCCCTGCGGGGGCCAACGTCCTGACTTTC
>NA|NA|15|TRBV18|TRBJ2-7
CASSRKLGGPYEQYF
TGTGCCAGCTCTCGAAAACTAGGGGGACCCTACGAGCAGTACTTC
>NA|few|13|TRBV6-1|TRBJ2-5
CASSGTHQETQYF
TGTGCCAGCAGTGGGACACACCAAGAGACCCAGTACTTC
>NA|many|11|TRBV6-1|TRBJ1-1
CASSEAHEAFF
TGTGCCAGCAGTGAAGCCCATGAAGCTTTCTTT
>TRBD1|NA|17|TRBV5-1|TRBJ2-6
CASSLVETGSGANVLTF
TGCGCCAGCAGCTTGGTGGAGACAGGGTCCGGGGCCAACGTCCTGACTTTC
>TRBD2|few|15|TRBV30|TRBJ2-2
CAWSSGGGSSGELFF
TGTGCCTGGAGTAGTGGGGGGGGGAGTTCCGGGGAGCTGTTTTTT
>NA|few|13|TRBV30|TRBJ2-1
CAWIGSSYNEQFF
TGTGCCTGGATAGGGAGCTCCTACAATGAGCAGTTCTTC